A single sample is the source of the 26 T cell receptor beta chains below, sequenced in a study of CD8 T cells in Susac syndrome. Reverse transcription used roughly 0.45 to 1 ug RNA and random hexamers. TCRdb analysed the immunoSEQ multiplex PCR reads with MiXCR anew, one entry per CDR3 protein. Among some 99,000 distinct CDR3 sequences listed, about 94% were seen once. The specimen sequenced was CD4+ T cells from PBMCs. These receptors came from a human donor with Susac syndrome.

The chain employs TRBV6-6 and TRBJ2-1; D is unclear. The CDR3 extends over 14 amino acids. V was trimmed by 4 bases and J by 6 bases, leaving 13 bases between them. Germline V gene data show CDR1 as MNHNY and CDR2 as SVGAGI (reference sequence). CDR3 nucleotide sequence: TGTGCCAGCAGTTCCCCGAAGAGTGTCAATGAGCAGTTCTTC. Protein product: CASSSPKSVNEQFF.

The chain is built from TRBV6-1 and TRBJ2-1, with 7 bases fitting TRBD2. The CDR3 covers 15 residues. Looked up from germline, CDR1 is MNHNS and CDR2 is SASEGT. The V gene end was trimmed by 1 base and the J gene end by 6 bases; junction bases not matched to a gene: 6. In DNA form, the CDR3 reads TGTGCCAGCAGTGAAGGACGGGGGGTAGGCAATGAGCAGTTCTTC. It is translated as CASSEGRGVGNEQFF.

This chain links TRBV4-2 with TRBJ2-3; TRBD2 aligns across 8 bases. V lost 4 bases, J lost 2 bases, and 5 bases stayed unmatched. From germline, CDR1 is LGHNA and CDR2 YNFKEQ. The CDR3 extends over 15 amino acids. CDR3 region: CASSPGGGNTDTQYF. As DNA, the CDR3 is TGTGCCAGCAGCCCGGGGGGGGGAAACACAGATACGCAGTATTTT.

The chain has TRBV3-1 and TRBJ2-5; D possibly corresponds to TRBD2 (5 bases). This CDR3 spans 14 amino acids. Germline V lookup: CDR1 LGHDT, CDR2 YNNKEL (reference sequence). Trimming cost V 3 bases and J 4 bases, with 12 bases left between them. The CDR3 DNA is TGTGCCAGCAGCCAGTCTGGGAGAAGAGAGACCCAGTACTTC. Its protein product is CASSQSGRRETQYF.

The rearrangement links TRBV4-1 to TRBJ2-4; possibly TRBD1 for D (5 bases). The germline CDR1 and CDR2 sequences are MGHRA and YSYEKL. The ends were cut back, 3 bases at V and 6 bases at J, with 9 bases in the middle. The CDR3 contains 13 residues. The CDR3 bases are TGCGCCAGCAGCCAGTTTAGGGGAAACATTCAGTACTTC. It specifies CASSQFRGNIQYF.

The rearrangement joins TRBV6-2 or TRBV6-3 to TRBJ1-1; D call uncertain. V gave up 6 bases and J gave up 7 bases, with 12 bases separating them. The CDR3 totals 12 residues. CDR1 is MNHEY, CDR2 SVGEGT, per germline. The CDR3 DNA follows: TGTGCCAGCAGCTTCGGGAGGATTGAAGCTTTCTTT. Residues: CASSFGRIEAFF.

This chain joins TRBV7-6 and TRBJ2-7; TRBD1 might be the D (5 bases). V was pared by 5 bases and J by 5 bases, with 19 bases between. The germline V gene has CDR1 SGHVS and CDR2 FNYEAQ. This CDR3 is 15 amino acids long. As DNA, the CDR3 is TGTGCCAGCAGCCCAAACGGGCCAGGGTTCAACGAGCAGTACTTC. It specifies CASSPNGPGFNEQYF.

The chain employs TRBV5-1 and TRBJ1-3; no clear D gene. The V end was cut by 0 bases, the J end by 7 bases, with 8 bases between. CDR3 length: 13 amino acids. Germline assignment: CDR1 SGHRS and CDR2 YFSETQ. The CDR3, as DNA: TGCGCCAGCAGCTTGGGGATCGGTAACACCATATATTTT. This codes for CASSLGIGNTIYF. The entire variable domain, with the rest obtained from reference TRBV5-1 and TRBJ1-3, is as follows: KAGVTQTPRYLIKTRGQQVTLSCSPISGHRSVSWYQQTPGQGLQFLFEYFSETQRNKGNFPGRFSGRQFSNSRSEMNVSTLELGDSALYLCASSLGIGNTIYFGEGSWLTVV.

The gene calls are TRBV9 and TRBJ2-5, with a possible D match to TRBD1 (6 bases). The CDR3 sequence is 13 residues long. V dropped 3 bases and J dropped 5 bases, with 11 bases sitting between them. CDR1 is SGDLS and CDR2 is YYNGEE in the germline V gene. CDR3 residues: CASSDPGEETQYF. The CDR3 coding sequence is TGTGCCAGCAGCGACCCAGGGGAGGAGACCCAGTACTTC.

V gene TRBV30 combines with J gene TRBJ2-7, with D maybe TRBD1 (5 bases). V lost 3 bases and J lost 0, with 12 bases in between. Germline CDR1 GTSNPN, CDR2 SVGIG (reference sequence). The CDR3 covers 14 residues. As DNA, the CDR3 is TGTGCCTGGAGCCCACAGGTGCGCTCCTACGAGCAGTACTTC. Its translation is CAWSPQVRSYEQYF. Combining the CDR3 with reference TRBV30 and TRBJ2-7 gives the whole variable domain SQTIHQWPATLVQPVGSPLSLECTVEGTSNPNLYWYRQAAGRGLQLLFYSVGIGQISSEVPQNLSASRPQDRQFILSSKKLLLSDSGFYLCAWSPQVRSYEQYFGPGTRLTVT.

The chain carries TRBV12-3 or TRBV12-4 and TRBJ1-5; unclear D gene. CDR3 length: 13 residues. With 5 bases removed from V and 4 bases from J, the gap between germline ends came to 9 bases. Here the CDR3 DNA reads TGTGCCAGCAGTGACACCTATAATCAGCCCCAGCATTTT. Protein: CASSDTYNQPQHF.

The chain recombines TRBV14 with TRBJ1-5, with a possible D match to TRBD1 (6 bases). This CDR3 region has 16 residues. Trimming shortened V by 4 bases and J by 4 bases, and 17 bases separated the two germline ends. Germline V gene data show CDR1 as SGHDN and CDR2 as FVKESK. DNA for the CDR3: TGTGCCAGCAGCCCTTCACAGGGAGGAGTAAATCAGCCCCAGCATTTT. Protein product: CASSPSQGGVNQPQHF. Supplemented by reference TRBV14 and TRBJ1-5, the full variable domain reads EAGVTQFPSHSVIEKGQTVTLRCDPISGHDNLYWYRRVMGKEIKFLLHFVKESKQDESGMPNNRFLAERTGGTYSTLKVQPAELEDSGVYFCASSPSQGGVNQPQHFGDGTRLSIL.

The chain carries TRBV6-2 or TRBV6-3 and TRBJ2-5, with 8 positions matching TRBD2. The V gene's germline CDR1 is MNHEY and CDR2 SVGEGT. Trimming at V came to 1 base and at J to 5 bases, leaving 9 bases not matched to a gene. This CDR3 is built from 16 residues. The CDR3 spells CASSYFGLAPMETQYF. Here the CDR3 DNA reads TGTGCCAGCAGTTACTTCGGACTAGCCCCGATGGAGACCCAGTACTTC.

The chain has TRBV27 and TRBJ1-5; TRBD1 might be the D (5 bases). V lost 6 bases and J lost 7, with 10 bases in between. This CDR3 contains 12 residues. Germline V lookup: CDR1 MNHEY, CDR2 SMNVEV (reference sequence). The CDR3, as DNA: TGTGCCAGCAGCGGCTGGGGGCAGCCCCAGCATTTT. Encoded protein: CASSGWGQPQHF.

V is TRBV28 and J is TRBJ1-6; the D is unclear. Germline V gene lookup returns CDR1 MDHEN and CDR2 SYDVKM. V was cut by 6 bases and J by 7 bases, with 13 bases left in between. CDR3 length equals 14 residues. The CDR3 sequence is CASREGSKNSPLHF. In DNA, the CDR3 is TGTGCCAGCAGAGAGGGAAGTAAAAATTCACCCCTCCACTTT. Using reference TRBV28 and TRBJ1-6 for the parts outside the CDR3, the full variable domain is DVKVTQSSRYLVKRTGEKVFLECVQDMDHENMFWYRQDPGLGLRLIYFSYDVKMKEKGDIPEGYSVSREKKERFSLILESASTNQTSMYLCASREGSKNSPLHFGNGTRLTVT.

The count of this clonotype is one. This chain connects TRBV27 to TRBJ1-5; possible D gene TRBD1, 5 bases. The CDR3 is made up of 16 amino acids. V lost 3 bases, J lost 0 bases, and 12 bases lay in between. The germline gives CDR1 MNHEY, CDR2 SMNVEV (reference sequence). The CDR3 sequence is CASSFGGRYSNQPQHF. The CDR3 DNA reads as TGTGCCAGCAGTTTCGGGGGGAGATATAGCAATCAGCCCCAGCATTTT.

The V call is TRBV21-1, the J call TRBJ2-7. TRBV21-1 is labeled a pseudogene. There are 12 residues in the CDR3. This CDR3 reads CASTGATYEQYF. The CDR3 DNA is TGTGCCAGCACGGGTGCGACCTACGAGCAGTACTTC.

CDR3 sequence reads: CASSFGTGYNEQFF. The CDR3 DNA follows: TGTGCCAGCAGTTTTGGGACAGGATACAATGAGCAGTTCTTC. The V call is TRBV2, the J call TRBJ2-1; 8 nucleotides line up with TRBD1. The V segment lost 5 bases and the J segment 4 bases; nucleotides outside the gene matches: 4. This CDR3 is built from 14 residues. Per the germline V gene, CDR1 is SNHLY and CDR2 is FYNNEI.

V usage is TRBV29-1 and J usage is TRBJ1-2, with D hard to call. V shed 6 bases and J shed 4 bases, with 9 bases lying between them. The CDR3 is 11 amino acids. The germline V gene has CDR1 SQVTM and CDR2 ANQGSEA. This chain's CDR3 is CSVTRPYGYTF. The CDR3 DNA follows: TGCAGCGTCACCCGTCCCTATGGCTACACCTTC.

This sequence joins TRBV20-1 and TRBJ2-5; D is ambiguous. V lost 6 bases, J lost 7 bases, and 18 bases lay in between. The germline V gene encodes CDR1 DFQATT and CDR2 SNEGSKA (reference sequence). This CDR3 contains 13 residues. The CDR3 sequence is CSANRAPGPTQYF. The CDR3 coding sequence is TGCAGTGCCAACCGGGCCCCTGGTCCGACCCAGTACTTC.

The chain links TRBV4-2 to TRBJ2-3; D is undetermined. Germline V gene sequence: CDR1 LGHNA, CDR2 YNFKEQ. The V end was cut by 0 bases, the J end by 5 bases, with 6 bases between. The CDR3 is made up of 13 amino acids. CDR3 in DNA: TGTGCCAGCAGCCAAGATGTGGGAGATACGCAGTATTTT. It codes for CASSQDVGDTQYF.

The chain has TRBV20-1 and TRBJ2-5, with TRBD2 matching over 9 bases. The ends lost 3 bases at V and 3 bases at J; junction bases unmatched: 11. CDR1 is DFQATT and CDR2 is SNEGSKA in the germline V gene (reference sequence). This CDR3 is 16 amino acids long. The CDR3 protein is CSARRLAGPPKETQYF. Here the CDR3 DNA reads TGCAGTGCTAGGAGGCTAGCGGGGCCTCCCAAAGAGACCCAGTACTTC.

The chain uses TRBV5-1 and TRBJ2-7; the D is unclear. The germline V gene has CDR1 SGHRS and CDR2 YFSETQ. This CDR3 has 13 residues. V lost 4 bases to trimming and J lost 0 bases, with 8 bases between them. The CDR3 region is CASSERSSYEQYF. In DNA, the CDR3 is TGCGCCAGCAGCGAAAGGAGCTCCTACGAGCAGTACTTC. The whole variable domain, filled in from reference TRBV5-1 and TRBJ2-7, reads KAGVTQTPRYLIKTRGQQVTLSCSPISGHRSVSWYQQTPGQGLQFLFEYFSETQRNKGNFPGRFSGRQFSNSRSEMNVSTLELGDSALYLCASSERSSYEQYFGPGTRLTVT.

The chain is built from TRBV24-1 and TRBJ1-2, with 9 bases fitting TRBD1. The germline gives CDR1 KGHDR, CDR2 SFDVKD. The CDR3 loop spans 14 amino acids. V lost 3 bases, J lost 8 bases, and 6 bases stayed unmatched. The CDR3 loop reads CATSDTQGAGGYTF. The CDR3 DNA follows: TGTGCCACCAGTGATACACAGGGGGCCGGAGGCTACACCTTC.

This clonotype was seen a single time. V is TRBV18 and J is TRBJ1-5; D not resolved. The length of the CDR3 is 14 residues. Between the trimmed V and J ends, which lost 3 bases and 0 bases, there was a span of 6 bases. Germline-derived CDR1 and CDR2 are KGHSH and LQKENI. CDR3 nucleotides: TGTGCCAGCTCACCTCTGGATAGCAATCAGCCCCAGCATTTT. Protein sequence: CASSPLDSNQPQHF.

The rearrangement joins TRBV30 to TRBJ1-3; a weak D match, TRBD1 (5 bases). The CDR3 has 14 residues. The V end lost 2 bases, the J end lost 2 bases, and 10 bases lay between the germline ends. Germline CDR1 GTSNPN, CDR2 SVGIG (reference sequence). In DNA form, the CDR3 reads TGTGCCTGGAGTCTAGGACAAACTGGAAACACCATATATTTT. This codes for CAWSLGQTGNTIYF.